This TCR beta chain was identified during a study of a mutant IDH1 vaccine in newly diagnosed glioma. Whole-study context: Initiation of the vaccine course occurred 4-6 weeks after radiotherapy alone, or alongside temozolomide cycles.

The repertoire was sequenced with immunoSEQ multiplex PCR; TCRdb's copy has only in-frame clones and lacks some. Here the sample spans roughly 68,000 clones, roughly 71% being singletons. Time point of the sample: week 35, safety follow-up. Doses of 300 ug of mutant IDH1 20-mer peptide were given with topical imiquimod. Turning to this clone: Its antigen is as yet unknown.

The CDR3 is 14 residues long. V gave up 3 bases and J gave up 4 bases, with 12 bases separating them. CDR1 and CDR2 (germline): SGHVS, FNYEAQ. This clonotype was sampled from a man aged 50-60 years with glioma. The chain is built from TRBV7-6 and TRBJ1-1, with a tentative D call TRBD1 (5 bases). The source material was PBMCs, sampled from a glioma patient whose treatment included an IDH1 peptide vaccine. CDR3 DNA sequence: TGTGCCAGCAGCTTTTCATCTCAGGGCACTGAAGCTTTCTTT. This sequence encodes CASSFSSQGTEAFF.